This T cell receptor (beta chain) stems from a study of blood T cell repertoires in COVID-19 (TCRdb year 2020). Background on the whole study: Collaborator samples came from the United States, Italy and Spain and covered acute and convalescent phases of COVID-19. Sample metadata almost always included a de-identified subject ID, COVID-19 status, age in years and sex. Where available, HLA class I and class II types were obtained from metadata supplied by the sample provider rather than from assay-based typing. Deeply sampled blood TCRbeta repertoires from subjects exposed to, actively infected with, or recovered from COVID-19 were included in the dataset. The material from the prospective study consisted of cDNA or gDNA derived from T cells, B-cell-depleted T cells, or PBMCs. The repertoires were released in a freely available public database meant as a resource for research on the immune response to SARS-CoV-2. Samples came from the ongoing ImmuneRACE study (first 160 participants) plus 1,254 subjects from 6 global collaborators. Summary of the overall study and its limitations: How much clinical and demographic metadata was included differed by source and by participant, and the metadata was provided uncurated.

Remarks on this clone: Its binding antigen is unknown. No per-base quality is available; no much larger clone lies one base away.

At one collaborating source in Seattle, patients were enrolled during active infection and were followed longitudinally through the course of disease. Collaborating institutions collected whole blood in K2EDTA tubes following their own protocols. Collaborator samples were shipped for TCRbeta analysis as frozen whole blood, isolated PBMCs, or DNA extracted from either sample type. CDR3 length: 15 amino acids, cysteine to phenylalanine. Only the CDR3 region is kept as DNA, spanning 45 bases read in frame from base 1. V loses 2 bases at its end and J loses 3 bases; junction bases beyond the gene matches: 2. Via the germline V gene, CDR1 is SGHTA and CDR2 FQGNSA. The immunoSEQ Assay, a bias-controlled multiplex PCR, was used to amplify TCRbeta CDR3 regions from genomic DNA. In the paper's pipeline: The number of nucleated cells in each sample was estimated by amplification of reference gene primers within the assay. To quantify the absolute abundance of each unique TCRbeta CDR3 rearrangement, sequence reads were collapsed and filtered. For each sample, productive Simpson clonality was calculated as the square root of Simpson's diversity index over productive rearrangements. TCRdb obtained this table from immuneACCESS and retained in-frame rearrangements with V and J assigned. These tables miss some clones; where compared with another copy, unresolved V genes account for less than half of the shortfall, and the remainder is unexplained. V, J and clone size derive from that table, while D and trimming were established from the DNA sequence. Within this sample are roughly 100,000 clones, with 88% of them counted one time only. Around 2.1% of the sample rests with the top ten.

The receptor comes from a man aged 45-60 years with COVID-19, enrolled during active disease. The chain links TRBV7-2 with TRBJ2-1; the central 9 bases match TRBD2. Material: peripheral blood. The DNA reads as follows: TGTGCCAGCAGCTTACGAGCGGGGGGCTACAATGAGCAGTTCTTC. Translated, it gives CASSLRAGGYNEQFF. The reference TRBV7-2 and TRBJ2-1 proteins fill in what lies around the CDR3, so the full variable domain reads GAGVSQSPSNKVTEKGKDVELRCDPISGHTALYWYRQSLGQGLEFLIYFQGNSAPDKSGLPSDRFSAERTGGSVSTLTIQRTQQEDSAVYLCASSLRAGGYNEQFFGPGTRLTVL.